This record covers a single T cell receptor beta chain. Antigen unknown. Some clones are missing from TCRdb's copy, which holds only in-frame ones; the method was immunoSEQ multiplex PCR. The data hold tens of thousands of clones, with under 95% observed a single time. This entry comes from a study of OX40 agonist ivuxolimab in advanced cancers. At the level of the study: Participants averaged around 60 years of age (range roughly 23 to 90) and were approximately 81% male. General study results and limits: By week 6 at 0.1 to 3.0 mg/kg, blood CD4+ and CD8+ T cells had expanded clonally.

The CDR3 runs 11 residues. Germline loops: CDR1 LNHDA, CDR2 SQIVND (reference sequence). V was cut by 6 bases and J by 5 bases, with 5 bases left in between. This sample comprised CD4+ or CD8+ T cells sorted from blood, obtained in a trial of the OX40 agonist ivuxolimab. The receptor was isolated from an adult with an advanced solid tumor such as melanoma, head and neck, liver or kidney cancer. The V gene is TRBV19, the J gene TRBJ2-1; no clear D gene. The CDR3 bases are TGTGCCAGTAGGGATGACAATGAGCAGTTCTTC. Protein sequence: CASRDDNEQFF.